This TCR beta chain was identified in a study of T cell responses to AZD1222 COVID-19 vaccine. The table came from immunoSEQ multiplex PCR; TCRdb's copy has only in-frame clones and leaves some out. The sample records some 120,000 clones, just over 85% being singletons. On this clone: What it recognizes is unknown.

Whole-study findings and limits: Baseline seropositivity characterized only 5 to 7 AZD1222 recipients.

This receptor was obtained from an adult in good health. Sequenced material: peripheral blood, taken on day 0 of AZD1222 vaccination.

This chain's CDR3 is CASSFARNTEAFF. The CDR3 coding sequence is TGTGCCAGCAGTTTTGCCAGAAACACTGAAGCTTTCTTT. The chain links TRBV12-3 or TRBV12-4 to TRBJ1-1; D gene ambiguous. With 3 bases removed from V and 2 bases from J, the gap between germline ends came to 7 bases. The CDR3 is 13 residues long.